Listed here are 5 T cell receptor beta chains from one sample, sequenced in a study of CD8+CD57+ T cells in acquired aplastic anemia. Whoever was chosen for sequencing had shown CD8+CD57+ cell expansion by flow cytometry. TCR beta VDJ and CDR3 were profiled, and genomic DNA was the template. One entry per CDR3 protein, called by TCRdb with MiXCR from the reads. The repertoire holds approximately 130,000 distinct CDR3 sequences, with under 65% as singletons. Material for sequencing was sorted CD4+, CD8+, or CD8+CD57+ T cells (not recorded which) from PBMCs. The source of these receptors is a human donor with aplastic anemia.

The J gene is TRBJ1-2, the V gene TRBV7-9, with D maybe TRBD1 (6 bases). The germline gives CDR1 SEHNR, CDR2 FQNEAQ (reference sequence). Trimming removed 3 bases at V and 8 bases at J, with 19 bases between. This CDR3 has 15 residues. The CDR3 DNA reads TGTGCCAGCAGCTTCGAATCCGAAGGGGGGGGCGGCTACACCTTC. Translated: CASSFESEGGGGYTF.

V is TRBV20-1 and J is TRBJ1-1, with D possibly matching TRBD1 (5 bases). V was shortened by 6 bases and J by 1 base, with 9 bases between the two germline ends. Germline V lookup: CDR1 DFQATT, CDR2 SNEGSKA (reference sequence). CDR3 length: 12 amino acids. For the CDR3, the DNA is TGCAGTGCGAGTAGGGGGAACACTGAAGCTTTCTTT. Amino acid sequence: CSASRGNTEAFF.

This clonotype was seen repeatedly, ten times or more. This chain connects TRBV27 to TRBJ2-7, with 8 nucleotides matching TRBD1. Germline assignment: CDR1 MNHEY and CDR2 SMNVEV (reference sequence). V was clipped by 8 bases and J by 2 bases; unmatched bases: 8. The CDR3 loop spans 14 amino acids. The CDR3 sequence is CASARTGIAYEQYF. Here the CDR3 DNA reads TGTGCCAGCGCTAGGACAGGGATTGCCTACGAGCAGTACTTC.

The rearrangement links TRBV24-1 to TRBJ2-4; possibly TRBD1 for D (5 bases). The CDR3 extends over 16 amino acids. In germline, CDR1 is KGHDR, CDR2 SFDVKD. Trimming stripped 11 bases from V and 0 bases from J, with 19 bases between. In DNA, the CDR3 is TGTGCCAGCAGCGTAGAAGCAGGGTTAGCCAAAAACATTCAGTACTTC. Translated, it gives CASSVEAGLAKNIQYF.

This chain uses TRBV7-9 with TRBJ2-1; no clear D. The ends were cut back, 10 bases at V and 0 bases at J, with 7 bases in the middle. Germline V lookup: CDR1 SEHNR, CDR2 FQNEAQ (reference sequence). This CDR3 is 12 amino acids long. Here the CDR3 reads CAIHASYNEQFF. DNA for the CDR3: TGTGCCATCCACGCCTCCTACAATGAGCAGTTCTTC. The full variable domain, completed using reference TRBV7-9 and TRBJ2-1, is DTGVSQNPRHKITKRGQNVTFRCDPISEHNRLYWYRQTLGQGPEFLTYFQNEAQLEKSRLLSDRFSAERPKGSFSTLEIQRTEQGDSAMYLCAIHASYNEQFFGPGTRLTVL.